The present T cell receptor beta chain was sequenced within a study of Graves' ophthalmopathy and Graves' hyperthyroidism. RNA transcripts provided the template for amplifying TCR beta CDR3 regions. The first round was an RT-PCR with HTBI primers, and the second round was a multiplex PCR. TCRdb reanalysed the multiplex PCR reads using MiXCR and keeps one entry per CDR3 protein. The repertoire holds roughly 380,000 distinct CDR3 sequences, with approximately 15% as singletons. This clonotype was seen many times. Sequences were obtained from peripheral blood. The sequence was obtained from a woman under 30 with stable Graves' hyperthyroidism.

The CDR3 DNA reads as TGTGCCAGCAGCTTGCCGGATTCCAGTCGCGGGGAGCTGTTTTTT. It encodes CASSLPDSSRGELFF. The rearrangement links TRBV7-9 to TRBJ2-2; D unresolved. This CDR3 spans 15 amino acids. Per germline, CDR1 SEHNR and CDR2 FQNEAQ (reference sequence). The V end was cut by 3 bases, the J end by 7 bases, with 15 bases between.